This entry lists 14 T cell receptor beta chains sequenced from one sample in a study of PD-L1 blockade in urothelial cancer. Method: immunoSEQ multiplex PCR; TCRdb's copy keeps in-frame clones and lacks some. This repertoire shows 90,000 to 130,000 clones, around 93% found once; its top ten account for around 4%. Sample time point: peripheral blood 6 weeks after treatment start. The sample consisted of PBMCs, taken around atezolizumab (anti-PD-L1) treatment. These receptors all stem from a man in his 60s with urothelial cancer.

The V and J genes are TRBV2 and TRBJ2-3; 13 bases match TRBD2. This CDR3 region has 16 residues. From germline, CDR1 is SNHLY and CDR2 FYNNEI. Trimming cost V 5 bases and J 5 bases; bases outside gene matches: 7. DNA for the CDR3: TGTGCCAGCAGTTTTACTAGCGGGAGGGCCGGAGATACGCAGTATTTT. This encodes CASSFTSGRAGDTQYF. Full variable domain (rest looked up from reference TRBV2 and TRBJ2-3): EPEVTQTPSHQVTQMGQEVILRCVPISNHLYFYWYRQILGQKVEFLVSFYNNEISEKSEIFDDQFSVERPDGSNFTLKIRSTKLEDSAMYFCASSFTSGRAGDTQYFGPGTRLTVL.

This chain links TRBV5-4 with TRBJ2-5, with 8 bases identical to TRBD1. CDR1 and CDR2 from the germline V gene are SGHNT and YYREEE (reference sequence). The trim removed 2 bases at V and 2 bases at J, leaving 5 bases unmatched. The CDR3 sequence is 15 residues long. The CDR3 DNA is TGTGCCAGCAGCTTTGGCAGGGGGCCTCAAGAGACCCAGTACTTC. Protein sequence: CASSFGRGPQETQYF.

J is TRBJ2-3 and V is TRBV9; 7 bases map to TRBD1. J was trimmed by 0 bases and V by 0 bases; bases with no gene match: 4. This CDR3 is 16 amino acids long. Germline V gives CDR1 SGDLS, CDR2 YYNGEE. CDR3 protein: CASSVAGTVSTDTQYF. CDR3 sequence (DNA): TGTGCCAGCAGCGTAGCGGGGACAGTCAGCACAGATACGCAGTATTTT. Complete variable domain (other parts from reference TRBV9 and TRBJ2-3): DSGVTQTPKHLITATGQRVTLRCSPRSGDLSVYWYQQSLDQGLQFLIQYYNGEERAKGNILERFSAQQFPDLHSELNLSSLELGDSALYFCASSVAGTVSTDTQYFGPGTRLTVL.

This rearrangement joins TRBV7-9 to TRBJ2-2, with D perhaps matching TRBD1 (5 bases). Germline loops: CDR1 SEHNR, CDR2 FQNEAQ (reference sequence). Trimming stripped 1 base from V and 5 bases from J, with 11 bases between. CDR3 size: 15 residues. The CDR3 spells CASSLGAGRTGELFF. CDR3 DNA: TGTGCCAGCAGCTTAGGTGCAGGGCGGACCGGGGAGCTGTTTTTT.

The rearrangement uses TRBV6-5 and TRBJ2-2, with D possibly matching TRBD1 (5 bases). In germline, CDR1 is MNHEY, CDR2 SVGAGI. V was clipped by 6 bases and J by 4 bases, with 15 bases between them. The CDR3 is 15 residues long. CDR3 sequence: CASRPPLQGTGELFF. In DNA form, the CDR3 reads TGTGCCAGCAGGCCCCCCTTGCAGGGCACCGGGGAGCTGTTTTTT.

V and J are TRBV6-1 and TRBJ1-5; 9 bases align to TRBD1. J was trimmed by 5 bases and V by 3 bases; bases with no gene match: 5. This CDR3 has 15 residues. The germline gives CDR1 MNHNS, CDR2 SASEGT. The CDR3 here is CASSENTGGDQPQHF. In DNA, the CDR3 is TGTGCCAGCAGTGAGAATACAGGGGGCGATCAGCCCCAGCATTTT.

V gene TRBV19 combines with J gene TRBJ2-5, with 14 bases matching TRBD2. The V gene end was trimmed by 3 bases and the J gene end by 8 bases; junction bases not matched to a gene: 11. The V gene's germline CDR1 is LNHDA and CDR2 SQIVND (reference sequence). This CDR3 is built from 17 residues. The CDR3 here is CASSIRTSGGPQATQYF. In DNA, the CDR3 is TGTGCCAGTAGTATCCGGACTAGCGGGGGGCCCCAAGCCACCCAGTACTTC.

V is TRBV9 and J is TRBJ2-7; 9 positions agree with TRBD1. Unmatched junction bases numbered 4, after V lost 3 bases and J lost 0 bases. CDR3 length: 15 residues. The germline V gene has CDR1 SGDLS and CDR2 YYNGEE. The CDR3 loop reads CASSAGQGLSYEQYF. The DNA for the CDR3 is TGTGCCAGCAGCGCCGGACAGGGGCTCTCCTACGAGCAGTACTTC. The full variable domain, rest sourced from reference TRBV9 and TRBJ2-7, is DSGVTQTPKHLITATGQRVTLRCSPRSGDLSVYWYQQSLDQGLQFLIQYYNGEERAKGNILERFSAQQFPDLHSELNLSSLELGDSALYFCASSAGQGLSYEQYFGPGTRLTVT.

The rearrangement uses TRBV7-2 and TRBJ2-3; TRBD2 matches 7 bases. CDR3 length: 16 residues. V lost 8 bases and J lost 0; bases outside the gene matches: 11. Germline loops: CDR1 SGHTA, CDR2 FQGNSA. The CDR3 DNA reads as TGTGCCAGCTCCTGGGCGGGGGTCCATAGCACAGATACGCAGTATTTT. The encoded protein is CASSWAGVHSTDTQYF.

V and J are TRBV11-2 and TRBJ1-1; 7 bases map to TRBD1. The CDR3 runs to 14 residues. V gave up 6 bases and J gave up 0 bases; unmatched junction bases: 4. CDR1 and CDR2 (germline): SGHAT, FQNNGV. Written as DNA, the CDR3 is TGTGCCAGCAGACGGGACAGCATGAACACTGAAGCTTTCTTT. This codes for CASRRDSMNTEAFF.

V gene TRBV7-2 combines with J gene TRBJ2-7; 9 bases match TRBD2. The CDR3 has 15 residues. The junction had 7 bases not matched to a gene; V was cut back by 2 bases and J by 5 bases. Germline V lookup: CDR1 SGHTA, CDR2 FQGNSA. The CDR3, as DNA: TGTGCCAGCAGCTTATTGACTAGCGGAGGTGACGAGCAGTACTTC. This sequence encodes CASSLLTSGGDEQYF.

This clone was found once. This chain uses TRBV7-9 with TRBJ1-2; 7 bases are shared with TRBD1. There are 15 residues in the CDR3. Germline CDR1 reads SEHNR; CDR2 reads FQNEAQ (reference sequence). Trimming took 2 bases from V and 8 from J; bases not matched to a gene: 11. The CDR3 DNA is TGTGCCAGCAGCTTACTCGAATCCGGGACAGAAGGCTACACCTTC. Translating it yields CASSLLESGTEGYTF.

The rearrangement uses TRBV10-3 and TRBJ1-1; weak D call: TRBD1 (6 bases). The CDR3 loop spans 13 amino acids. Germline V CDR1 and CDR2: ENHRY, SYGVKD. The V end was cut by 10 bases, the J end by 7 bases, with 19 bases between. CDR3 in DNA: TGTGCCACCGGAGGCACAGGGTTCCTTGAAGCTTTCTTT. This sequence encodes CATGGTGFLEAFF.

The rearrangement links TRBV9 to TRBJ1-2, with unresolved D. The germline V and J ends were trimmed by 0 bases and 1 base, with 7 bases remaining between them. CDR3 size: 14 residues. Germline V gives CDR1 SGDLS, CDR2 YYNGEE. The DNA of the CDR3 is TGTGCCAGCAGCGTAGATCACAGTAACTATGGCTACACCTTC. This encodes CASSVDHSNYGYTF.